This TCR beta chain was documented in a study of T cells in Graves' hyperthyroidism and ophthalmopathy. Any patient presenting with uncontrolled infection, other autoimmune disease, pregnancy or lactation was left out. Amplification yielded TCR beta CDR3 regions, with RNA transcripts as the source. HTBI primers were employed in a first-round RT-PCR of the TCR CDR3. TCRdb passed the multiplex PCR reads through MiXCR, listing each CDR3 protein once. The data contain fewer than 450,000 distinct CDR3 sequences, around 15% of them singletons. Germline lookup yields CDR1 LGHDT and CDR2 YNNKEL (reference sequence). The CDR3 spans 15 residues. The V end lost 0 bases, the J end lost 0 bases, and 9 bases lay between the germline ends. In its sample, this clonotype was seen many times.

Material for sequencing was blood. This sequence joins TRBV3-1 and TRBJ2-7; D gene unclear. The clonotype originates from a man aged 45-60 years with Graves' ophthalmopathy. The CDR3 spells CASSQDSVTSYEQYF. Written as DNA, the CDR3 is TGTGCCAGCAGCCAAGATTCGGTGACCTCCTACGAGCAGTACTTC.